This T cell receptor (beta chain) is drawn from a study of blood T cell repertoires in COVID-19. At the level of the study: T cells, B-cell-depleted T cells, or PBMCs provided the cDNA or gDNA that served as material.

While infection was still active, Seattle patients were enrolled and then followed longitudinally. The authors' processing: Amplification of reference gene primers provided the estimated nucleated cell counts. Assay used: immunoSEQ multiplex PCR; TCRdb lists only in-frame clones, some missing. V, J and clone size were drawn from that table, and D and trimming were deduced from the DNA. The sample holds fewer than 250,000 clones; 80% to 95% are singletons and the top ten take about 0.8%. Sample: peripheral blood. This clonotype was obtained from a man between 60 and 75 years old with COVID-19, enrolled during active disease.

CDR3 DNA: TGCGCCAGCAGCCTTCGCCCCATAGGGGGTACCACTGAAGCTTTCTTT. It specifies CASSLRPIGGTTEAFF. V and J are TRBV5-1 and TRBJ1-1, with a tentative D call TRBD1 (6 bases). Between the trimmed V and J ends, which lost 4 bases and 4 bases, there was a span of 20 bases. The CDR3 has 16 residues. Germline lookup yields CDR1 SGHRS and CDR2 YFSETQ.